This TCR beta chain was identified during a study of spatial heterogeneity in lung cancer. On the study more broadly: Alpha-chain detections were consistently fewer than beta-chain detections among the sequences. Raw reads contained each unique TCR and UMI combination more than ten times on average.

Regarding time point: sample taken at primary tumor resection. Material for sequencing was whole RNA from tumor, nontumor lung or frozen PBMC, left unsorted. The donor population consisted of roughly 70 patients with untreated, early-stage non-small cell lung cancer. Each TCR cDNA molecule carried a unique molecular identifier. TCRdb analysed the 5' RACE reads with MiXCR anew, one entry per CDR3 protein. The sample yields 9,500 to 15,000 distinct CDR3 sequences, roughly 6.2% seen once. Deletions cut 3 bases from V and 5 bases from J, with 7 bases between. CDR3 length: 13 amino acids. Germline V gives CDR1 LNHDA, CDR2 SQIVND (reference sequence). A remark on this clonotype: This beta chain is a stray read from a library made for alpha chains; its abundance is not meaningful.

This receptor was taken from a male donor with early-stage non-small cell lung cancer. This chain links TRBV19 with TRBJ2-2; D may correspond to TRBD1 or TRBD2 (5 bases each). This sample comprised normal lung tissue next to the tumor, obtained at surgery. Here the CDR3 reads CASSMRGTGELFF. The CDR3 coding sequence is TGTGCCAGTAGTATGAGGGGTACCGGGGAGCTGTTTTTT.